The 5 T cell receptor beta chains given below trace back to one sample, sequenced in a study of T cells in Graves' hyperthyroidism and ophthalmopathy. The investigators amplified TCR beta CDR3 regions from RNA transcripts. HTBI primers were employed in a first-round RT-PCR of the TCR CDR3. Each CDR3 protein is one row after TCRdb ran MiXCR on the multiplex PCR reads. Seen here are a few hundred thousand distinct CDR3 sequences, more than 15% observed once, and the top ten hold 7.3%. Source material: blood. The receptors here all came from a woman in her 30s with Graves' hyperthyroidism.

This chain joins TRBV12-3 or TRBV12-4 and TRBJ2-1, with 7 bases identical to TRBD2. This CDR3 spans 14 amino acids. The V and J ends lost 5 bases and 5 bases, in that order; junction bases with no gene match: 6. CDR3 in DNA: TGTGCCAGCAGTGAGAGGACTAGGGACAATGAGCAGTTCTTC. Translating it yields CASSERTRDNEQFF.

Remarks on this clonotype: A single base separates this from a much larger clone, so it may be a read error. The chain's CDR3 is CASKGLAGDTQYF. CDR3 DNA sequence: TGTGCCAGCAAGGGACTAGCGGGAGATACGCAGTATTTT. The V and J genes are TRBV6-1 and TRBJ2-3, with 12 bases fitting TRBD2. Trimming at V came to 7 bases and at J to 5 bases, leaving 1 base not matched to a gene. The CDR3 is made up of 13 amino acids. CDR1 MNHNS and CDR2 SASEGT come from the germline V gene.

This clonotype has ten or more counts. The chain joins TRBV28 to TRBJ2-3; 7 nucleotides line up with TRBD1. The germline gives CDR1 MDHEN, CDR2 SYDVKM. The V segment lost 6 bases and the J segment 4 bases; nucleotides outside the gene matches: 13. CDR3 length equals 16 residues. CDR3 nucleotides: TGTGCCAGCAGGCGACAGGGACCGAGTAGCGCAGATACGCAGTATTTT. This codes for CASRRQGPSSADTQYF. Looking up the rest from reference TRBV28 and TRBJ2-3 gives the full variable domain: DVKVTQSSRYLVKRTGEKVFLECVQDMDHENMFWYRQDPGLGLRLIYFSYDVKMKEKGDIPEGYSVSREKKERFSLILESASTNQTSMYLCASRRQGPSSADTQYFGPGTRLTVL.

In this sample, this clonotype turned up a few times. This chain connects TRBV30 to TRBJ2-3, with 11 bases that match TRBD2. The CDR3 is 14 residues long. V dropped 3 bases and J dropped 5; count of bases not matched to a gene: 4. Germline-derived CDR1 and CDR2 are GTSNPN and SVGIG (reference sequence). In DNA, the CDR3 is TGTGCCTGGAGCCCGGGACTAGCGGTAGATACGCAGTATTTT. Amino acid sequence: CAWSPGLAVDTQYF.

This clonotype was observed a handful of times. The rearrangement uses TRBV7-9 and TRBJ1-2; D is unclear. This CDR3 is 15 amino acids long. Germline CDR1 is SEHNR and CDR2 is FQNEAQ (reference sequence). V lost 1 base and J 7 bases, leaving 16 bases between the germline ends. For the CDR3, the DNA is TGTGCCAGCAGCTTAGAGCTATTCGGAGGAGGTGGCTACACCTTC. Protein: CASSLELFGGGGYTF. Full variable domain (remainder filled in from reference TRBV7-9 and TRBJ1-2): DTGVSQNPRHKITKRGQNVTFRCDPISEHNRLYWYRQTLGQGPEFLTYFQNEAQLEKSRLLSDRFSAERPKGSFSTLEIQRTEQGDSAMYLCASSLELFGGGGYTFGSGTRLTVV.